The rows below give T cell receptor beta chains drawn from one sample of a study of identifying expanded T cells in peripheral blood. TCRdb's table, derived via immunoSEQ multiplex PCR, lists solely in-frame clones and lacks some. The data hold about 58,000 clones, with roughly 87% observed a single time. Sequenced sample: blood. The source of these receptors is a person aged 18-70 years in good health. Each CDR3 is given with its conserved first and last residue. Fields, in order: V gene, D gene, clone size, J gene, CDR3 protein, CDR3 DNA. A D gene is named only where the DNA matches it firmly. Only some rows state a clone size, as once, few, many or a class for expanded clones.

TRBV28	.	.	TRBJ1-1	CASSFKGEGAFF	TGTGCCAGCAGTTTTAAGGGGGAGGGAGCTTTCTTT
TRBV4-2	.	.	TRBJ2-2	CASSQDGHRTGELFF	TGTGCCAGCAGCCAAGATGGGCATCGCACCGGGGAGCTGTTTTTT
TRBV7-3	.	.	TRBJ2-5	CASSPGSQETQYF	TGTGCCAGCAGCCCCGGGAGTCAAGAGACCCAGTACTTC
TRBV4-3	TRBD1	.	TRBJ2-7	CASSQDQGQGYEQYF	TGCGCCAGCAGCCAAGATCAGGGACAGGGCTACGAGCAGTACTTC
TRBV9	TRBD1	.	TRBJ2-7	CASSPRDRNYEQYF	TGTGCCAGCAGCCCCCGGGACAGGAACTACGAGCAGTACTTC
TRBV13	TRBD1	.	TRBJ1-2	CASSPWTGGDGYTF	TGTGCCAGCAGCCCATGGACAGGGGGGGATGGCTACACCTTC
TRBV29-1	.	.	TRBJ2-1	CSVVWESPYNEQFF	TGCAGCGTTGTTTGGGAGAGCCCCTACAATGAGCAGTTCTTC
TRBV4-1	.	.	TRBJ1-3	CASSQQTGSGNTIYF	TGCGCCAGCAGCCAACAAACGGGTTCTGGAAACACCATATATTTT
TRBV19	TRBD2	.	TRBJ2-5	CASSIGGGASETQYF	TGTGCCAGTAGTATTGGCGGGGGGGCCTCAGAGACCCAGTACTTC
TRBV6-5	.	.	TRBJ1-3	CASSRGDGNTIYF	TGTGCCAGCAGTCGGGGTGACGGAAACACCATATATTTT
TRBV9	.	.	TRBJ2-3	CASSVWGSTDTQYF	TGTGCCAGCAGCGTGTGGGGTAGCACAGATACGCAGTATTTT
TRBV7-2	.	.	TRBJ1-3	CASSLEGPSSGNTIYF	TGTGCCAGCAGCTTAGAGGGTCCATCCTCTGGAAACACCATATATTTT
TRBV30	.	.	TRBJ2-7	CAWSAGNNYEQYF	TGTGCCTGGAGTGCCGGCAACAACTACGAGCAGTACTTC
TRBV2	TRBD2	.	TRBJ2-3	CASTAGLGRTDTQYF	TGTGCCAGCACTGCCGGACTAGGCCGCACAGATACGCAGTATTTT
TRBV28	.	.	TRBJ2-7	CASSRTNLREQYF	TGTGCCAGCAGCCGAACTAACCTACGAGAGCAGTACTTC
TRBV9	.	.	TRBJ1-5	CASSVELTGVRPQHF	TGTGCCAGCAGCGTAGAGCTGACGGGCGTTCGGCCCCAGCATTTT
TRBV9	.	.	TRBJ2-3	CASSAQPDTQYF	TGTGCCAGCAGCGCGCAACCAGATACGCAGTATTTT
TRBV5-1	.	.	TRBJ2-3	CASSLEGRRAGDTQYF	TGCGCCAGCAGCTTGGAGGGTAGGCGTGCTGGAGATACGCAGTATTTT
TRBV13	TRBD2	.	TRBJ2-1	CASSLGGLAGGYNEQFF	TGTGCCAGCAGCTTAGGGGGACTAGCGGGAGGCTACAATGAGCAGTTCTTC
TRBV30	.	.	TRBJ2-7	CAWSFALMTDEQYF	TGTGCCTGGAGTTTCGCCCTAATGACCGACGAGCAGTACTTC
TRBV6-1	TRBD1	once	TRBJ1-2	CASSGQGLMRYTF	TGTGCCAGCAGTGGACAGGGTCTAATGCGCTACACCTTC
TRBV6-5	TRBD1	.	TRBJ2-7	CASSYSRQGEHEQYF	TGTGCCAGCAGTTACTCGCGTCAGGGGGAACACGAGCAGTACTTC
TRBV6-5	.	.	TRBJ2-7	CASSYSSEGYEQYF	TGTGCCAGCAGTTACTCTAGCGAGGGTTACGAGCAGTACTTC
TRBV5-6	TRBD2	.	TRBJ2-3	CASSLGLAGDPITDTQYF	TGTGCCAGCAGCTTGGGACTAGCGGGGGACCCGATCACAGATACGCAGTATTTT
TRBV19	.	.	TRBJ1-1	CASSIPGGNTEAFF	TGTGCCAGTAGTATACCGGGGGGGAACACTGAAGCTTTCTTT
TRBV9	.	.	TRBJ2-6	CASSVPGANVLTF	TGTGCCAGCAGCGTACCAGGGGCCAACGTCCTGACTTTC
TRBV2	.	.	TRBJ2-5	CASMRALAEETQYF	TGTGCCAGCATGCGGGCCCTCGCCGAGGAGACCCAGTACTTC
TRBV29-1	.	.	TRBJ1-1	CSVGDPNTEAFF	TGCAGCGTTGGGGATCCTAACACTGAAGCTTTCTTT
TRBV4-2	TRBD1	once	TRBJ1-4	CASSQARTGHNEKLFF	TGTGCCAGCAGCCAAGCCAGGACAGGACATAATGAAAAACTGTTTTTT
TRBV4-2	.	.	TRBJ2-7	CASSQDATGLSEQYF	TGTGCCAGCAGCCAAGATGCGACCGGTTTAAGCGAGCAGTACTTC
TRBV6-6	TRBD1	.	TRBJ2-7	CASSITDRGHSYEQYF	TGTGCCAGCAGTATCACGGACAGGGGGCACTCCTACGAGCAGTACTTC
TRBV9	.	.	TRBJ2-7	CASSPRDTSYEQYF	TGTGCCAGCAGCCCCCGGGACACCTCCTACGAGCAGTACTTC
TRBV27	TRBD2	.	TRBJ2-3	CASKQLAAWATDTQYF	TGTGCCAGCAAACAACTAGCGGCCTGGGCCACAGATACGCAGTATTTT
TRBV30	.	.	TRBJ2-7	CAWSVPLGAFLYEQYF	TGTGCCTGGAGTGTACCCCTGGGGGCGTTTCTCTACGAGCAGTACTTC
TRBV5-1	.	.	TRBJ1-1	CASSLEGRNTEAFF	TGCGCCAGCAGCTTGGAGGGAAGGAACACTGAAGCTTTCTTT
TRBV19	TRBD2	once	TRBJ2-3	CASSRTSGTDTQYF	TGTGCCAGTAGTCGGACTAGCGGCACAGATACGCAGTATTTT
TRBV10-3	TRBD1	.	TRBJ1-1	CAISDPDRGTEAFF	TGTGCCATCAGTGACCCAGACAGGGGCACTGAAGCTTTCTTT
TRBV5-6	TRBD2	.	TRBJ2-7	CASSWNQRELIYEQYF	TGTGCCAGCAGCTGGAACCAGCGGGAGCTTATCTACGAGCAGTACTTC
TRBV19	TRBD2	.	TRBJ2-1	CASSRGTSTTYNEQFF	TGTGCCAGTAGTAGGGGGACTAGCACAACCTACAATGAGCAGTTCTTC
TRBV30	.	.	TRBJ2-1	CAWGPHRNEQFF	TGTGCCTGGGGTCCGCACCGGAATGAGCAGTTCTTC